This T cell receptor (beta chain) was retrieved from a study of blood T cell repertoires in COVID-19. Study background: Researchers got acute and convalescent COVID-19 samples from the United States, Italy and Spain. T cells, B-cell-depleted T cells, or PBMCs provided the cDNA or gDNA that served as material.

In the original processing: Amplification from reference gene primers served as the basis for estimated nucleated cell counts. Some clones are missing from TCRdb's copy, which holds only in-frame ones; the method was immunoSEQ multiplex PCR. The V and J calls and clone size come from that table; D and trimming were worked out from the DNA. The sample has some 49,000 clones, around four fifths seen once. The table lists this clone with a few counts. V gave up 5 bases and J gave up 3 bases, with 26 bases separating them. CDR1 is SEHNR and CDR2 is FQNEAQ in the germline V gene (reference sequence). The CDR3 is 18 amino acids.

The chain uses TRBV7-9 and TRBJ2-7; TRBD1 might be the D (6 bases). The sequence derives from a human donor in a cohort sampled during active COVID-19. Sequenced material: peripheral blood. In DNA form, the CDR3 reads TGTGCCAGCAGCCCTGAAGGGGGATGGTACGACAGCAACTACGAGCAGTACTTC. This codes for CASSPEGGWYDSNYEQYF. Full variable domain (outside the CDR3, taken from reference TRBV7-9 and TRBJ2-7): DTGVSQNPRHKITKRGQNVTFRCDPISEHNRLYWYRQTLGQGPEFLTYFQNEAQLEKSRLLSDRFSAERPKGSFSTLEIQRTEQGDSAMYLCASSPEGGWYDSNYEQYFGPGTRLTVT.